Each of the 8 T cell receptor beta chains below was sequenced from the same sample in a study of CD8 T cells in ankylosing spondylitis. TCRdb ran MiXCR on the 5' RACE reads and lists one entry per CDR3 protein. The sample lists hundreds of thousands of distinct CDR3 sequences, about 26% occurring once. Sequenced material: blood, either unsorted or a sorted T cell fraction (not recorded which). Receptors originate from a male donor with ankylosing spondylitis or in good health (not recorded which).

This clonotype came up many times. The CDR3 nucleotides read TGTGCCACCCAAGGCGGGGCTAGCGGGAGGGACACCGGGGAGCTGTTTTTT. This sequence encodes CATQGGASGRDTGELFF. The chain links TRBV5-4 to TRBJ2-2, with 12 bases lining up with TRBD2. Germline values: CDR1 SGHNT, CDR2 YYREEE (reference sequence). The CDR3 contains 17 residues. Germline trimming cut 9 bases from V and 3 bases from J; bases unmatched to any gene: 12.

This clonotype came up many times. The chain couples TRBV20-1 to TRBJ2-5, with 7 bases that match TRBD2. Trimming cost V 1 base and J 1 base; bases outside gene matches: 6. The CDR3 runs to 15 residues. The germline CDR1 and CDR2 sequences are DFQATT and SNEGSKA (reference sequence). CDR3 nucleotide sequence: TGCAGTGCTAGAGCCGCAGCGGGGCCCCAAGAGACCCAGTACTTC. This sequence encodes CSARAAAGPQETQYF.

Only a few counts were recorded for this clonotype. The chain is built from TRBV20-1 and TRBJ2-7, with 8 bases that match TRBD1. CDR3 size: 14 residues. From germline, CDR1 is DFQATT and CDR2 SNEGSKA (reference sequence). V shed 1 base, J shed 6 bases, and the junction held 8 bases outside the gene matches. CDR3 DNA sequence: TGCAGTGCTAGAGGACAGGGGATACAGGGCGAGCAGTACTTC. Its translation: CSARGQGIQGEQYF.

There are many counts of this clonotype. DNA of the CDR3: TGCGCCAGCAGCCCGGGACAGGGCGGCGAAAAACTGTTTTTT. It encodes CASSPGQGGEKLFF. The chain couples TRBV5-1 to TRBJ1-4; 9 bases match TRBD1. CDR3 length equals 14 residues. Unmatched junction bases numbered 6, after V lost 4 bases and J lost 8 bases. Germline V gene sequence: CDR1 SGHRS, CDR2 YFSETQ.

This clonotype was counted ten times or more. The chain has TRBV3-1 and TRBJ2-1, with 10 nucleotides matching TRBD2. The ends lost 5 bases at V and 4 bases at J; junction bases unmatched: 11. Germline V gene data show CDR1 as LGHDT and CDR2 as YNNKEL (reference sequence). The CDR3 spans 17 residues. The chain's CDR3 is CASSGLAAEMGYNEQFF. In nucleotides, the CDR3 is TGTGCCAGCAGCGGACTAGCGGCGGAGATGGGGTACAATGAGCAGTTCTTC.

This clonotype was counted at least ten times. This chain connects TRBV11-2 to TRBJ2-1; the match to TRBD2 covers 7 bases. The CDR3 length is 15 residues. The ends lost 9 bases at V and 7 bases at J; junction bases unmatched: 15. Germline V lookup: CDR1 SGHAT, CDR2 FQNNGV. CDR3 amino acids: CASRRLAGRANEQFF. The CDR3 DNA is TGTGCCAGTAGAAGACTAGCAGGGAGGGCTAATGAGCAGTTCTTC.

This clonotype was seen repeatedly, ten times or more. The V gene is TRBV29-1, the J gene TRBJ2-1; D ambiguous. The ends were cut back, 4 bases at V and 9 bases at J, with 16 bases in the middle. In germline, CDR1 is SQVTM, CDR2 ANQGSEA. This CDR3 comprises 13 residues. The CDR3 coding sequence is TGCAGCGTTGGGACCGCCCTTCTAGGTGAGCAGTTCTTC. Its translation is CSVGTALLGEQFF.

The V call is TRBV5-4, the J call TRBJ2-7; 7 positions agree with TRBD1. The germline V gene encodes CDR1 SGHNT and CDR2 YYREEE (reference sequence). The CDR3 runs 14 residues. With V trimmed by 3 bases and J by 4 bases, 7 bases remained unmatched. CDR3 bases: TGTGCCAGCAGCTGGGCAGGGGGTACGTACGAGCAGTACTTC. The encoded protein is CASSWAGGTYEQYF.